Detailed here is one TCR beta chain. Its antigen is as yet unknown. This sample was included in a study of CD8+ T cells in alopecia areata. Across the study: Treated patients took oral tofacitinib at 5 to 10 mg twice daily. Overall study findings and caveats: Sequences from scalp samples also cover resident alphabeta T cells of normal skin. It was lesional scalp, especially alopecia totalis/universalis, that showed higher clonality than normal scalp. Mouse data revealed clearer TCR sharing than patient data did, a gap possibly tied to HLA.

In each case, RNA was isolated and then reverse transcribed into cDNA as the sequencing template. The protocol was immunoSEQ multiplex PCR, while the TCRdb copy is restricted to in-frame clones and leaves out a portion. The sample includes a few hundred thousand clones, roughly two thirds of them seen just once. Germline loops: CDR1 SGHTA, CDR2 FQGTGA. Trimming took 4 bases from V and 1 from J, leaving 6 bases between them. The CDR3 runs to 13 residues. This receptor was identified in a human donor with alopecia areata. The gene calls are TRBV7-3 and TRBJ2-3; a possible D gene is TRBD1 (5 bases). The specimen was CD4+ T cells sorted from blood, collected at week 0. The CDR3 sequence: CASSSQGTDTQYF. The CDR3 region has the DNA TGTGCCAGCAGCTCACAGGGCACAGATACGCAGTATTTT.